Described below is a single TCR beta chain sequence and its context. The CDR3 extends over 15 amino acids. V was pared by 1 base and J by 6 bases, with 12 bases between. Per the germline V gene, CDR1 is MDHEN and CDR2 is SYDVKM. The data stem from a study of blood T cell repertoires in COVID-19. The overall study: The samples span acute and convalescent COVID-19 from the United States, Italy and Spain. PBMCs, B-cell-depleted T cells, or T cells provided the cDNA or gDNA that made up the material.

Per the original data handling: Reference gene primer amplification yielded estimated nucleated cell counts. Here immunoSEQ multiplex PCR was the method, and the copy in TCRdb shows in-frame clones only, minus some. The DNA gave D and trimming, while V, J and clone size come from that table. The sample holds over 400,000 clones, approximately 83% seen once. The clonotype was recovered from a human donor in a cohort sampled during active COVID-19. The chain uses TRBV28 and TRBJ2-2; possibly TRBD1 for D (6 bases). The sequenced material came from peripheral blood. The DNA of the CDR3 is TGTGCCAGCAGTTTATACAGGGTGGTCCCCGGGGAGCTGTTTTTT. Its translation: CASSLYRVVPGELFF. The full variable domain, rest sourced from reference TRBV28 and TRBJ2-2, is DVKVTQSSRYLVKRTGEKVFLECVQDMDHENMFWYRQDPGLGLRLIYFSYDVKMKEKGDIPEGYSVSREKKERFSLILESASTNQTSMYLCASSLYRVVPGELFFGEGSRLTVL.